The rows below give T cell receptor beta chains drawn from one sample of a study of shared clonotypes between healthy human individuals. Clones were sequenced by immunoSEQ multiplex PCR, and TCRdb holds only the in-frame ones, with some missing. The table shows fewer than 550,000 clones, with 60% to 80% occurring only once. Source material: PBMCs. The receptor set was obtained from a woman in her forties in good health. Some clones in this sample may be carry-over from other donors' samples. Each CDR3 is given with its conserved first and last residue. The D gene is left open where the match is weak. Expanded clones are given a class, and other clones once, few, many or no size at all.

D gene	V gene	J gene	clone size	CDR3 DNA	CDR3 protein
TRBD2	TRBV5-1	TRBJ2-1	NA	TGCGCCAGCAGCTTGGGGACTAGCGATTACAATGAGCAGTTCTTC	CASSLGTSDYNEQFF
NA	TRBV2	TRBJ2-1	once	TGTGCCAGCAGTGGATCCCTATACAATGAGCAGTTCTTC	CASSGSLYNEQFF
NA	TRBV7-2	TRBJ1-5	NA	TGTGCCAGCAGCTTAGAGCCCGGGGGCAATCAGCCCCAGCATTTT	CASSLEPGGNQPQHF
NA	TRBV29-1	TRBJ2-7	NA	TGCAGCGTTGAATCAGAAACCCCCGGCGAGCAGTACTTC	CSVESETPGEQYF
NA	TRBV28	TRBJ2-7	NA	TGTGCCAGCAGCCCCCCCACAGGTCTCCCCTACGAGCAGTACTTC	CASSPPTGLPYEQYF
NA	TRBV11-2	TRBJ2-5	NA	TGTGCCAGCAGCCCCGGCAGGTGGACCCAGTACTTC	CASSPGRWTQYF
TRBD2	TRBV7-9	TRBJ2-6	once	TGTGCCAGCAGCCTCTGGCGGGAGGCCCGTACTGGGGCCAACGTCCTGACTTTC	CASSLWREARTGANVLTF
NA	TRBV15	TRBJ1-4	NA	TGTGCCACCAGCAGAGCTCATGCAACTAATGAAAAACTGTTTTTT	CATSRAHATNEKLFF
NA	TRBV4-1	TRBJ1-2	NA	TGCGCCAGCAGCCAAGGAGGACGGACCTATGGCTACACCTTC	CASSQGGRTYGYTF
NA	TRBV12-5	TRBJ2-7	NA	TGTGCTAGTGGTTTGGTACGGAGGACAGATTACTCCTACGAGCAGTACTTC	CASGLVRRTDYSYEQYF
NA	TRBV9	TRBJ2-3	many	TGTGCCAGCAGCCCCGCCCTCCTAACAGATACGCAGTATTTT	CASSPALLTDTQYF
NA	TRBV29-1	TRBJ1-2	NA	TGCAGCGTTGAAGAAGCAAACTATGGCTACACCTTC	CSVEEANYGYTF
NA	TRBV6-6	TRBJ2-4	NA	TGTGCCAGCAGCCGATGGGACTCCGGAGAAAACATTCAGTACTTC	CASSRWDSGENIQYF
NA	TRBV7-5	TRBJ2-2	NA	TGTGCCAGCAGCTTGCCCCCTGCCGGGGAGCTGTTTTTT	CASSLPPAGELFF
TRBD2	TRBV10-2	TRBJ2-3	NA	TGCGCCAGCAGTGCGGGACTAGCGGGAGGGTTAGATACGCAGTATTTT	CASSAGLAGGLDTQYF
NA	TRBV2	TRBJ2-6	NA	TGTGCCAGCCAGACCCGCACCGGGGCCAACGTCCTGACTTTC	CASQTRTGANVLTF
NA	TRBV5-1	TRBJ2-1	NA	TGCGCCAGCAGCTTGCCCCCCTACAACCCAGGGTCCTACAATGAGCAGTTCTTC	CASSLPPYNPGSYNEQFF
TRBD2	TRBV9	TRBJ2-1	NA	TGTGCCAGCAGCCCGAGACTAGCGGGAGGTAGCAATGAGCAGTTCTTC	CASSPRLAGGSNEQFF
TRBD2	TRBV6-5	TRBJ2-5	NA	TGTGCCAGCAGCGAGACTAGCGAGAAAGAGACCCAGTACTTC	CASSETSEKETQYF
NA	TRBV28	TRBJ2-7	NA	TGTGCCAGCAGTTTACGTTACGAGCAGTACTTC	CASSLRYEQYF
NA	TRBV28	TRBJ2-7	NA	TGTGCCAGCAGTTTACCCCCCTACAGCGTTCCCCCCTACGAGCAGTACTTC	CASSLPPYSVPPYEQYF
TRBD1	TRBV15	TRBJ1-5	NA	TGTGCCACCAGCGGGAACCGGGACAGTAATCAGCCCCAGCATTTT	CATSGNRDSNQPQHF
NA	TRBV10-3	TRBJ2-5	NA	TGTGCCATCAGTGAGCAAGGGACTACCCAGTACTTC	CAISEQGTTQYF
NA	TRBV19	TRBJ1-5	NA	TGTGCCAGTAGTATATTGGTGACCGGCAATCAGCCCCAGCATTTT	CASSILVTGNQPQHF
NA	TRBV18	TRBJ1-1	NA	TGTGCCAGCTCACTTAGCGGGGCCCTCCAAGCTTTCTTT	CASSLSGALQAFF
TRBD2	TRBV4-1	TRBJ2-5	NA	TGCGCCAGCAGCCAAGCTATACTAGCGGGAGCTGAGACCCAGTACTTC	CASSQAILAGAETQYF
NA	TRBV7-9	TRBJ1-4	NA	TGTGCCAGCAGTATTCACAGGGACGATTTTGAAAAACTGTTTTTT	CASSIHRDDFEKLFF
NA	TRBV2	TRBJ1-3	NA	TGTGCCAGCAGTGAAGCGCGGGGAAACACCATATATTTT	CASSEARGNTIYF
TRBD2	TRBV5-1	TRBJ2-1	NA	TGCGCCAGCAGCTTGGGGCCTAGCGGGTCTTACAATGAGCAGTTCTTC	CASSLGPSGSYNEQFF
TRBD1	TRBV9	TRBJ2-7	NA	TGTGCCAGCAGCGTATCAACAGGGGCCTACGAGCAGTACTTC	CASSVSTGAYEQYF
TRBD2	TRBV18	TRBJ2-7	many	TGTGCCAGCTCACCGGGGGGGTCCTCCTACGAGCAGTACTTC	CASSPGGSSYEQYF
NA	TRBV2	TRBJ1-5	NA	TGTGCCAGCAGTCGATACAGGGTGGGTCAGCCCCAGCATTTT	CASSRYRVGQPQHF
NA	TRBV18	TRBJ2-1	NA	TGTGCCAGCTCACCGGGAATTGAAAATGAGCAGTTCTTC	CASSPGIENEQFF
NA	TRBV5-1	TRBJ1-2	NA	TGCGCCAGCTCCTCTGAGGTGGGGGTGCTGGCGGGCGGAGGCTACACCTTC	CASSSEVGVLAGGGYTF
NA	TRBV4-2	TRBJ2-5	NA	TGTGCCAGCAGCCAAGGTAGTAAAAAAGAGACCCAGTACTTC	CASSQGSKKETQYF
NA	TRBV28	TRBJ1-1	few	TGTGCCAGCGCCTATGGGGGTGGCACTGAAGCTTTCTTT	CASAYGGGTEAFF
NA	TRBV5-5	TRBJ2-7	NA	TGTGCCAGCAGCCTCGGGACCGCTACCTACGAGCAGTACTTC	CASSLGTATYEQYF
TRBD1	TRBV7-8	TRBJ2-5	NA	TGTGCCAGCAGCAACGAAAATGCAGGGGGCAGCGAGACCCAGTACTTC	CASSNENAGGSETQYF
TRBD2	TRBV2	TRBJ2-2	NA	TGTGCCAGCAGGGGCGGACTAGTGTCCGGGGAGCTGTTTTTT	CASRGGLVSGELFF
TRBD1	TRBV19	TRBJ1-1	NA	TGTGCCAGTAGTCTTAGGACAGGGGATTACTCTGAAGCTTTCTTT	CASSLRTGDYSEAFF
NA	TRBV5-1	TRBJ2-4	NA	TGCGCCAGCAGCTGGACTTCAGGGGTGACCAAAAACATTCAGTACTTC	CASSWTSGVTKNIQYF
TRBD1	TRBV28	TRBJ2-7	NA	TGTGCCAGCAGTCCCTACGGACAGGGGTACGAGCAGTACTTC	CASSPYGQGYEQYF
NA	TRBV28	TRBJ2-3	NA	TGTGCCAGCAGTGAGGGGGTAGATACGCAGTATTTT	CASSEGVDTQYF
TRBD2	TRBV5-1	TRBJ2-1	NA	TGCGCCAGCAGCTTACTAGCGGGAGGGCCGGTGAATGAGCAGTTCTTC	CASSLLAGGPVNEQFF
NA	TRBV5-1	TRBJ2-7	NA	TGCGCCAGCAGCTTAGTTCCCTACGAGCAGTACTTC	CASSLVPYEQYF
NA	TRBV28	TRBJ1-1	many	TGTGCCAGCAGTTATGCAGCTGAAGCTTTCTTT	CASSYAAEAFF
NA	TRBV30	TRBJ2-3	NA	TGTGCCTGGAAACGGGCTGGGGATACGCAGTATTTT	CAWKRAGDTQYF
NA	TRBV28	TRBJ2-1	NA	TGTGCCAGCAGCCACCCTCGGGAGGAGCAGTTCTTC	CASSHPREEQFF
TRBD2	TRBV5-5	TRBJ2-2	NA	TGTGCCAGCAGCCCACGAGGCGGGAGGATGGTCGGGGAGCTGTTTTTT	CASSPRGGRMVGELFF
TRBD2	TRBV18	TRBJ2-2	NA	TGTGCCAGCTCACCAACTAGCGGCAGAAACACCGGGGAGCTGTTTTTT	CASSPTSGRNTGELFF
NA	TRBV19	TRBJ2-1	NA	TGTGCCAGTAGTATGAGGCAGGGTCCCAATGAGCAGTTCTTC	CASSMRQGPNEQFF